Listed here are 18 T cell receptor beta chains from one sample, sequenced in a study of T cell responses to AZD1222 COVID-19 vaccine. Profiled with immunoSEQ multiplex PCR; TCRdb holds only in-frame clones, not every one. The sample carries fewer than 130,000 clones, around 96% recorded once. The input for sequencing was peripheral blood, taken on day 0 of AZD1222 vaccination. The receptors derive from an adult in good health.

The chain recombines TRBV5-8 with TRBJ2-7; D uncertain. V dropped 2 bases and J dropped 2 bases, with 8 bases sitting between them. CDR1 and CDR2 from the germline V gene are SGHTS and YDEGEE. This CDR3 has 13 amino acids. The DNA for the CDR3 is TGTGCCAGCAGCTTCAGACGGACCTACGAGCAGTACTTC. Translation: CASSFRRTYEQYF.

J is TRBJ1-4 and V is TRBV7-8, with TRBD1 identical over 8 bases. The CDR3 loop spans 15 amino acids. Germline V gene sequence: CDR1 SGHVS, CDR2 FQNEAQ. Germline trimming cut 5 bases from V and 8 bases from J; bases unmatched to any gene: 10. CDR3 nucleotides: TGTGCCAGCAGCCAACCCGGGACAGGTCGGGAAAAACTGTTTTTT. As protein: CASSQPGTGREKLFF.

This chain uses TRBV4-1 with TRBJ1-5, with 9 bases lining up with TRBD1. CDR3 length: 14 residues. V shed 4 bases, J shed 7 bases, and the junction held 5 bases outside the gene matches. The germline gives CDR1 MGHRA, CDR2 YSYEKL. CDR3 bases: TGCGCCAGCAGCCTACAGGGGGCAGGCCAGCCCCAGCATTTT. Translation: CASSLQGAGQPQHF.

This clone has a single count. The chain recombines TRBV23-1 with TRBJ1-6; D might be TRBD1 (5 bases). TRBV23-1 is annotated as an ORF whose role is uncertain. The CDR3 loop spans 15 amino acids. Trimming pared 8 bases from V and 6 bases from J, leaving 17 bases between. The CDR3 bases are TGCGCCAGCTGGACCTTATGGGGCACTAATTCACCCCTCCACTTT. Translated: CASWTLWGTNSPLHF.

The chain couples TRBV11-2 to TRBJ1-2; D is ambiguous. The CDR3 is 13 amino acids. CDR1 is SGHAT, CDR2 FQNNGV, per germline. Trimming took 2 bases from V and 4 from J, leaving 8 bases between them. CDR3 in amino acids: CASSLSGGYGYTF. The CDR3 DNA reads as TGTGCCAGCAGCTTATCTGGCGGCTATGGCTACACCTTC.

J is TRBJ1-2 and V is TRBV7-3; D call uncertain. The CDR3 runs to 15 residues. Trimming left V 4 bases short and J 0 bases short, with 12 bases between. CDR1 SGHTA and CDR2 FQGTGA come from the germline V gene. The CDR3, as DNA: TGTGCCAGCAGCTCGACGGGGAGGTCTAACTATGGCTACACCTTC. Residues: CASSSTGRSNYGYTF.

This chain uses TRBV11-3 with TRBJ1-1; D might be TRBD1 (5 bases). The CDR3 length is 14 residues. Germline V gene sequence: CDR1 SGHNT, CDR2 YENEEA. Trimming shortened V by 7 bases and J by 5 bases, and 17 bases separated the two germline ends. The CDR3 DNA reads TGTGCCAGCATCAGGTCCGGGGGGTTGACTGAAGCTTTCTTT. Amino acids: CASIRSGGLTEAFF.

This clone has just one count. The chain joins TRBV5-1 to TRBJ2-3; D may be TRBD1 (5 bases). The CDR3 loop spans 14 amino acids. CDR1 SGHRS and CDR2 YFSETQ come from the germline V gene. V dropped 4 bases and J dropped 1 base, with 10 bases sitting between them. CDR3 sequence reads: CASSGGQRTDTQYF. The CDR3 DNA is TGCGCCAGCAGCGGCGGACAACGCACAGATACGCAGTATTTT.

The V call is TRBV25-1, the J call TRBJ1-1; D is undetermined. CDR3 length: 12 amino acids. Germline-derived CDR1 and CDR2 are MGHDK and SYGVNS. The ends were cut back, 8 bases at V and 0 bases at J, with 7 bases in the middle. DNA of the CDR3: TGTGCCAGCGGGGTATTGAACACTGAAGCTTTCTTT. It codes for CASGVLNTEAFF. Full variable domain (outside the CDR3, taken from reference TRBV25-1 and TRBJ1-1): EADIYQTPRYLVIGTGKKITLECSQTMGHDKMYWYQQDPGMELHLIHYSYGVNSTEKGDLSSESTVSRIRTEHFPLTLESARPSHTSQYLCASGVLNTEAFFGQGTRLTVV.

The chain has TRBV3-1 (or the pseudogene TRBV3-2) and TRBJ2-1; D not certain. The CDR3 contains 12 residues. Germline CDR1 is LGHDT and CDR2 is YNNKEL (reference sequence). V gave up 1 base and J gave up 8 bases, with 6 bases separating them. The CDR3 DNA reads TGTGCCAGCAGCCAAGTCCGGCATGAGCAGTTCTTC. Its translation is CASSQVRHEQFF.

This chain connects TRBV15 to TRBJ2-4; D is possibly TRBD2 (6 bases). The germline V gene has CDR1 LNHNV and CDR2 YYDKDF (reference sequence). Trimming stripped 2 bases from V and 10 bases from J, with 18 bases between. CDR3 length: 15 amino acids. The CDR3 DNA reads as TGTGCCACCAGCAGAACCGGGACTTCCTATCAGATTCAGTACTTC. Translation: CATSRTGTSYQIQYF.

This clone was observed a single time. CDR3 DNA: TGTGCCAGCCGGATGATGTCAGGGTCCGTTGAAAAACTGTTTTTT. Translation gives CASRMMSGSVEKLFF. This chain links TRBV2 with TRBJ1-4; possible D gene TRBD1, 5 bases. This CDR3 has 15 amino acids. The V gene lost 8 bases and the J gene lost 7 bases, with 20 bases spanning the gap. Per the germline V gene, CDR1 is SNHLY and CDR2 is FYNNEI.

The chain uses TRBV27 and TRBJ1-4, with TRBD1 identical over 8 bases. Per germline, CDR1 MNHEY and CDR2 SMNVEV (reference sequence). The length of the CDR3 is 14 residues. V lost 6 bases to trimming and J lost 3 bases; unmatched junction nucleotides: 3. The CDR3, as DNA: TGTGCCAGCAGGCGGACAGGGTCTAATGAAAAACTGTTTTTT. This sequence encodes CASRRTGSNEKLFF.

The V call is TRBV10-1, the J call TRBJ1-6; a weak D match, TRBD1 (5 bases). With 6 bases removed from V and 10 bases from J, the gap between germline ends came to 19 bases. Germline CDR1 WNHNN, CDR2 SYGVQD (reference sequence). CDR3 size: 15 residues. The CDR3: CASSSIVISGSPLHF. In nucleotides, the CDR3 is TGCGCCAGCAGCTCCATAGTTATTTCAGGGTCACCCCTCCACTTT.

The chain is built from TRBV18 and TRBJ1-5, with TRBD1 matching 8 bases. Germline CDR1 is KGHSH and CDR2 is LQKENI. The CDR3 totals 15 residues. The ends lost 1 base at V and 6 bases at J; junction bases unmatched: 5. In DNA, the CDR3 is TGTGCCAGCTCACCACTGCAGGGGGCTGGTCAGCCCCAGCATTTT. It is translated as CASSPLQGAGQPQHF.

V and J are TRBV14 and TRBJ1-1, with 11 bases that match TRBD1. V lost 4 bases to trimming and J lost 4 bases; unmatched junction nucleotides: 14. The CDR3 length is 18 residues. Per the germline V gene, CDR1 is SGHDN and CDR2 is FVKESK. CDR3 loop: CASSLWTGGSSKVTEAFF. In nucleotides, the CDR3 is TGTGCCAGCAGCCTTTGGACAGGGGGCAGCAGTAAGGTCACTGAAGCTTTCTTT.

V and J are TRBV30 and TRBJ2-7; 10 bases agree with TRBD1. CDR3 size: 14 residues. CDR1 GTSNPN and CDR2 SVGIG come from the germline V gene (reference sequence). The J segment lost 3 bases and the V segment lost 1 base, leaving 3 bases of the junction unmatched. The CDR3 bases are TGTGCCTGGAGTGCCGGGACAGGGGACTACGAGCAGTACTTC. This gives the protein CAWSAGTGDYEQYF. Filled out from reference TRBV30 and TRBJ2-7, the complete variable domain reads SQTIHQWPATLVQPVGSPLSLECTVEGTSNPNLYWYRQAAGRGLQLLFYSVGIGQISSEVPQNLSASRPQDRQFILSSKKLLLSDSGFYLCAWSAGTGDYEQYFGPGTRLTVT.

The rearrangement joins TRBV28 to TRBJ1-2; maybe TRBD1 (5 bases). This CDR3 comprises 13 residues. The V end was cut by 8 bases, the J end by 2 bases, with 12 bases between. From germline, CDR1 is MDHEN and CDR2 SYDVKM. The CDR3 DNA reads TGTGCCAGCGGTGAGGGGCCCAACTATGGCTACACCTTC. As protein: CASGEGPNYGYTF.